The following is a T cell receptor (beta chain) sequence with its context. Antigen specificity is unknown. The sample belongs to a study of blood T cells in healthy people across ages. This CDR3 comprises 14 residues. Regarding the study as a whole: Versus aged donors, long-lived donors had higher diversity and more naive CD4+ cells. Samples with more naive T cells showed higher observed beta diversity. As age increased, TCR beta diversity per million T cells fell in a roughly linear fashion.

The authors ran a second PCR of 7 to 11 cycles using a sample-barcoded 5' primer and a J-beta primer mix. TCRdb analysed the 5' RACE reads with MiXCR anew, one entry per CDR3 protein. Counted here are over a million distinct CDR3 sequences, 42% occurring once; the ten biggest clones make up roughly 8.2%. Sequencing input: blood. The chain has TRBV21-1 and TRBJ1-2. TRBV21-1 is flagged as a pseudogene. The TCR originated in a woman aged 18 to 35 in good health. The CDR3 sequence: CASSKAGANYGYTF. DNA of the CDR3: TGTGCCAGCAGCAAAGCAGGAGCCAACTATGGCTACACCTTC.